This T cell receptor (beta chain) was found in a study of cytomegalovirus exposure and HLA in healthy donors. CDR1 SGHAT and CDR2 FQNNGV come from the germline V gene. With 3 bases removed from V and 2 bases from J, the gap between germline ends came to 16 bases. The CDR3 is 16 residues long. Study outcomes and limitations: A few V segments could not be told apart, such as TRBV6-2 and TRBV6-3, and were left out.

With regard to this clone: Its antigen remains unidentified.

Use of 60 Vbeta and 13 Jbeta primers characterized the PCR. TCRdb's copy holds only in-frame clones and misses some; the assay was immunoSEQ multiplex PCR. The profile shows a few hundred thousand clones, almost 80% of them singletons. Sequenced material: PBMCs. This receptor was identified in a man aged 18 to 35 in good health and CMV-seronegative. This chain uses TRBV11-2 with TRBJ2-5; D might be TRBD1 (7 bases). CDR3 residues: CASSLGGQPFQETQYF. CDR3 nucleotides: TGTGCCAGCAGCTTGGGGGGACAGCCTTTTCAAGAGACCCAGTACTTC.